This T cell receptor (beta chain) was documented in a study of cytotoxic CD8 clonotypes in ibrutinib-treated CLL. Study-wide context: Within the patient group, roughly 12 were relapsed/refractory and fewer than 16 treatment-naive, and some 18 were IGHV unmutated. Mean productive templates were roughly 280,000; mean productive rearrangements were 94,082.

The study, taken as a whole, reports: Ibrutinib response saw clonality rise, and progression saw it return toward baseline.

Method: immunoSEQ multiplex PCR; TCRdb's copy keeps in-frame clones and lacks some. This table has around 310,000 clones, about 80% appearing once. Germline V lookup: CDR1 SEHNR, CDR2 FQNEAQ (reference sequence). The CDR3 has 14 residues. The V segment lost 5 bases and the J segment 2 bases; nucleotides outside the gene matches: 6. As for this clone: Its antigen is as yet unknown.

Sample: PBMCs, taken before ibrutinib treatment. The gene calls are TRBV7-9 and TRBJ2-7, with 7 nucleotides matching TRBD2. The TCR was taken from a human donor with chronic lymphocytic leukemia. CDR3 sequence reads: CASSPAGAPYEQYF. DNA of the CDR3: TGTGCCAGCAGCCCCGCGGGAGCTCCCTACGAGCAGTACTTC.